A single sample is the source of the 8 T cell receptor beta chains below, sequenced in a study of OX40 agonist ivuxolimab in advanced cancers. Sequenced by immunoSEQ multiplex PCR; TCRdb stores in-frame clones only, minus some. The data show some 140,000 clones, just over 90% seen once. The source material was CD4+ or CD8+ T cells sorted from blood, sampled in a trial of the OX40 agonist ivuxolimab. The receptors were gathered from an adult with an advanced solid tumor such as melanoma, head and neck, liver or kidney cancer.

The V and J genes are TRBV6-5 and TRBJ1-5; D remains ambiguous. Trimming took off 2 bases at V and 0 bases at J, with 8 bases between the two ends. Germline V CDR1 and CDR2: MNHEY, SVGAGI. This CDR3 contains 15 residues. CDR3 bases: TGTGCCAGCAGTTACCTCCGGAATAGCAATCAGCCCCAGCATTTT. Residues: CASSYLRNSNQPQHF.

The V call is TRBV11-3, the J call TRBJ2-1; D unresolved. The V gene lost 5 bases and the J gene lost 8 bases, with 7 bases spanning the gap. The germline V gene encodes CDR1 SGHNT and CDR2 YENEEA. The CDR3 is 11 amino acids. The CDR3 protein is CASSPSYEQFF. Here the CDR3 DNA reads TGTGCCAGCAGCCCCAGCTATGAGCAGTTCTTC. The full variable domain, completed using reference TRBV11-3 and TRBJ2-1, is EAGVVQSPRYKIIEKKQPVAFWCNPISGHNTLYWYLQNLGQGPELLIRYENEEAVDDSQLPKDRFSAERLKGVDSTLKIQPAELGDSAVYLCASSPSYEQFFGPGTRLTVL.

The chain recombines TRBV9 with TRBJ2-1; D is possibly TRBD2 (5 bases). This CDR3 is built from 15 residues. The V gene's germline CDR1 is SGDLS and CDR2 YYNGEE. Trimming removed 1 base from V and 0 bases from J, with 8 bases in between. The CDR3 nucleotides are TGTGCCAGCAGCGTAAGCGGAAGCTCCTACAATGAGCAGTTCTTC. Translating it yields CASSVSGSSYNEQFF.

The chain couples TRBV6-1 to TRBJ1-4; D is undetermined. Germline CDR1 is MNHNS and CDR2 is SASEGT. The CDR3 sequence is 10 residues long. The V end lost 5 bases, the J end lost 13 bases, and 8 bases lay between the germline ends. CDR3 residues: CASSSGRLFF. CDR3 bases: TGTGCCAGCAGTTCCGGCAGACTGTTTTTT.

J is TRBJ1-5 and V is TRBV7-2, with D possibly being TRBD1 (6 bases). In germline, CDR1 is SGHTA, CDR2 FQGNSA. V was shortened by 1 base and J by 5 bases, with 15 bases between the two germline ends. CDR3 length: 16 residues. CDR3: CASSLVFGTLYQPQHF. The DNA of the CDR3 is TGTGCCAGCAGCTTAGTTTTCGGGACACTCTATCAGCCCCAGCATTTT. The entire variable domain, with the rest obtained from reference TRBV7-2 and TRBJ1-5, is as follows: GAGVSQSPSNKVTEKGKDVELRCDPISGHTALYWYRQSLGQGLEFLIYFQGNSAPDKSGLPSDRFSAERTGGSVSTLTIQRTQQEDSAVYLCASSLVFGTLYQPQHFGDGTRLSIL.

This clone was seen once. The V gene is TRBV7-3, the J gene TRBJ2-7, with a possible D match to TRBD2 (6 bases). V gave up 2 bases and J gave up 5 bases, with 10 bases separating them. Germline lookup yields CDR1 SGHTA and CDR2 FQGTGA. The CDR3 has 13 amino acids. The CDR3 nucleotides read TGTGCCAGCAGCTTACGGGGAGGCAACGAGCAGTACTTC. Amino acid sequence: CASSLRGGNEQYF.

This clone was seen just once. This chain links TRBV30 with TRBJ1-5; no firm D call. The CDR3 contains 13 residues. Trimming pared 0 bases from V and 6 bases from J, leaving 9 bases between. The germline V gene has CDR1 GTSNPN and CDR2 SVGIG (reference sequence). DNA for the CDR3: TGTGCCTGGAGTGTACGGGGAGGTCAGCCCCAGCATTTT. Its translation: CAWSVRGGQPQHF.

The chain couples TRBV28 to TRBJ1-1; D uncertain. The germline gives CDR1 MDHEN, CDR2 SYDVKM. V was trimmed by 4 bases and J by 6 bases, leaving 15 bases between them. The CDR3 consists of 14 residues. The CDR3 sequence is CASSSAPRVPEAFF. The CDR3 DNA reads TGTGCCAGCAGTTCTGCCCCTCGCGTTCCTGAAGCTTTCTTT.